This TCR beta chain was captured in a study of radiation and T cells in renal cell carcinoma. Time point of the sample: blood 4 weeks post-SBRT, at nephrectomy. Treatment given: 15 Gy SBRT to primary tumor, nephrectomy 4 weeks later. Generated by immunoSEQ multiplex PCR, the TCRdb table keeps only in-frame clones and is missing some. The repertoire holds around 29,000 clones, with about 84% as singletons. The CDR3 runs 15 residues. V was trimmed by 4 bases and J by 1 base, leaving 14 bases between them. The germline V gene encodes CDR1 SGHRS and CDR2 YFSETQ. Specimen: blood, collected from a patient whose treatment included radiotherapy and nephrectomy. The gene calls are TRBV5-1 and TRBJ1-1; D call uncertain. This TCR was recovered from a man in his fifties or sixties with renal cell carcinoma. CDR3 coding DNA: TGCGCCAGCAGCCCCCAGTTCCGCCAGAACACTGAAGCTTTCTTT. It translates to CASSPQFRQNTEAFF.